One TCR beta chain is described in this entry. Its antigen is still unknown. These data are taken from a study of shared clonotypes between healthy human individuals. Notes on the study in general: In having few donors, the study represented limited genetic and exposure-history diversity.

The CDR3 has 16 residues. The V gene's germline CDR1 is KGHSH and CDR2 LQKENI. V gave up 4 bases and J gave up 6 bases; unmatched junction bases: 9. Source study methods: Filtering of immunoSEQ junctional sequences could not match full-length read filtering. Measured with immunoSEQ multiplex PCR; TCRdb has only the in-frame clones, and not every one. From that table come the V and J calls and clone size; the DNA was used to work out D and trimming. The data contain about a million clones, 77% of them singletons. Sequenced: memory CD4+ T cells from PBMCs. Subset noted: CD45RA-negative fraction. The chain links TRBV18 to TRBJ1-2; 12 positions agree with TRBD1. The clonotype originates from a man between 18 and 29 years old in good health. Some clones in this sample may be carry-over from other donors' samples. The CDR3 region has the DNA TGTGCCAGCTCACTCTACGCGGGACAGGGGGCAGATGGCTACACCTTC. Protein: CASSLYAGQGADGYTF.